Below, 23 T cell receptor beta chains from the same sample are listed, as sequenced in a study of blood T cells in healthy people across ages. Primed by a sample-barcoded 5' primer and a J-beta primer mix, a second PCR proceeded for 7 to 11 cycles. Using its own MiXCR run on the 5' RACE reads, TCRdb lists one record per CDR3 protein. The sample has around 710,000 distinct CDR3 sequences; roughly two fifths are singletons. Sequencing used blood. These receptors were collected from a woman between 55 and 75 years old in good health.

A few counts support this clonotype. The J gene is TRBJ2-3, the V gene TRBV29-1; perhaps TRBD1 as D (5 bases). Trimming stripped 3 bases from V and 5 bases from J, with 18 bases between. The CDR3 covers 15 residues. From germline, CDR1 is SQVTM and CDR2 ANQGSEA. The chain's CDR3 is CSVEAGNLGRDTQYF. The CDR3 DNA reads as TGCAGCGTTGAGGCAGGGAATTTGGGCAGAGATACGCAGTATTTT.

V is TRBV20-1 and J is TRBJ2-3; D ambiguous. Trimming removed 3 bases at V and 2 bases at J, with 12 bases between. The CDR3 contains 14 residues. CDR1 and CDR2 from the germline V gene are DFQATT and SNEGSKA (reference sequence). The CDR3 protein is CSARWLSYTDTQYF. DNA of the CDR3: TGCAGTGCTAGGTGGCTATCCTACACAGATACGCAGTATTTT.

The chain carries TRBV3-1 and TRBJ2-2; perhaps TRBD2 as D (5 bases). The ends were cut back, 8 bases at V and 2 bases at J, with 15 bases in the middle. Germline-derived CDR1 and CDR2 are LGHDT and YNNKEL (reference sequence). The CDR3 contains 15 residues. CDR3 nucleotide sequence: TGTGCCAGCTCTCCACACTCGGGAAACACCGGGGAGCTGTTTTTT. It yields the protein CASSPHSGNTGELFF.

The genes are TRBV6-5 and TRBJ2-7, with TRBD2 matching 14 bases. The CDR3 runs to 17 residues. The V gene's germline CDR1 is MNHEY and CDR2 SVGAGI. Trimming removed 5 bases from V and 7 bases from J; junction bases left unmatched: 13. The CDR3 sequence is CASSPYTPTSGRAEQYF. DNA for the CDR3: TGTGCCAGCAGTCCCTACACACCGACTAGCGGGAGGGCTGAGCAGTACTTC.

This sequence joins TRBV24-1 and TRBJ2-5; 11 bases line up with TRBD1. This CDR3 region has 16 residues. Germline V gives CDR1 KGHDR, CDR2 SFDVKD. V was pared by 4 bases and J by 5 bases, with 8 bases of the junction left unmatched. The DNA for the CDR3 is TGTGCCACCAGTGACACCGGGACAGGGGGACCTGAGACCCAGTACTTC. Protein: CATSDTGTGGPETQYF.

J is TRBJ2-3 and V is TRBV7-2; the D call may be TRBD1 or TRBD2 (6 bases each). CDR1 and CDR2 (germline): SGHTA, FQGNSA. The CDR3 covers 16 residues. V gave up 1 base and J gave up 4 bases, with 15 bases separating them. This CDR3 reads CASSLEGGPRPDTQYF. For the CDR3, the DNA is TGTGCCAGCAGCTTAGAAGGGGGGCCTCGTCCAGATACGCAGTATTTT.

The chain couples TRBV20-1 to TRBJ2-1, with D unresolved. Germline V lookup: CDR1 DFQATT, CDR2 SNEGSKA (reference sequence). V lost 0 bases to trimming and J lost 0 bases, with 6 bases between them. This CDR3 has 14 amino acids. Written as DNA, the CDR3 is TGCAGTGCTAGAGATCGGGTCTCCTACAATGAGCAGTTCTTC. Its protein is CSARDRVSYNEQFF.

V gene TRBV20-1 combines with J gene TRBJ2-3, with D perhaps TRBD1 or TRBD2 (5 bases each). The germline V gene has CDR1 DFQATT and CDR2 SNEGSKA (reference sequence). The CDR3 length is 12 residues. Trimming left V 7 bases short and J 5 bases short, with 13 bases between. Here the CDR3 DNA reads TGCAGTGTGGGGGAGTGGAAAGATACGCAGTATTTT. Its protein is CSVGEWKDTQYF.

Points on this clonotype: This may stem from a read error, because a much larger clone lies one nucleotide away. The rearrangement joins TRBV27 to TRBJ1-2; 9 bases align to TRBD1. CDR3 length equals 14 residues. V lost 11 bases to trimming and J lost 2 bases; unmatched junction nucleotides: 9. Germline CDR1 MNHEY, CDR2 SMNVEV (reference sequence). CDR3 in amino acids: CAGGTGPPNYGYTF. DNA of the CDR3: TGTGCCGGCGGGACAGGGCCCCCGAACTATGGCTACACCTTC.

Judged by abundance, this clonotype is medium-sized. The chain couples TRBV13 to TRBJ1-2; no clear D. Trimming cost V 1 base and J 4 bases, with 10 bases left between them. CDR3 length equals 14 residues. Germline lookup yields CDR1 PRHDT and CDR2 FYEKMQ (reference sequence). In nucleotides, the CDR3 is TGTGCCAGCAGCTTAGCTCGCCAGGTCTATGGCTACACCTTC. Protein: CASSLARQVYGYTF.

This clonotype was observed a single time. A read error may explain this, as a much larger clone is one base away. The chain uses TRBV7-2 and TRBJ2-1, with D hard to call. The CDR3 consists of 13 residues. From germline, CDR1 is SGHTA and CDR2 FQGNSA. The V and J ends lost 5 bases and 5 bases respectively, with 10 bases between them. CDR3 loop: CASSKGRNNEQFF. CDR3 sequence (DNA): TGTGCCAGCAGCAAAGGACGAAACAATGAGCAGTTCTTC.

The V gene is TRBV20-1, the J gene TRBJ2-7; D unresolved. The CDR3 totals 15 residues. With 0 bases removed from V and 1 base from J, the gap between germline ends came to 13 bases. The V gene's germline CDR1 is DFQATT and CDR2 SNEGSKA (reference sequence). The CDR3 coding sequence is TGCAGTGCTAGAGATAACTCCAAAGGGTCCTACGAGCAGTACTTC. It codes for CSARDNSKGSYEQYF.

This chain connects TRBV6-5 to TRBJ2-1; the match to TRBD2 covers 12 bases. Losses at the gene ends were 5 bases for V and 12 bases for J; bases not matched to a gene: 11. Germline CDR1 reads MNHEY; CDR2 reads SVGAGI. This CDR3 comprises 15 residues. For the CDR3, the DNA is TGTGCCAGCAGTCGGGCCGTGACTAGCGGGAGAGGGCAGTTCTTC. This encodes CASSRAVTSGRGQFF.

Only one count was recorded for this clonotype. CDR3 coding DNA: TGCAGTGCTAGAGTTCAGGGGGCGGGTAATGAAAAACTGTTTTTT. This codes for CSARVQGAGNEKLFF. The rearrangement uses TRBV20-1 and TRBJ1-4; the match to TRBD1 covers 8 bases. The CDR3 is 15 amino acids. Looked up from germline, CDR1 is DFQATT and CDR2 is SNEGSKA (reference sequence). V lost 1 base, J lost 4 bases, and 5 bases stayed unmatched.

This clonotype has a handful of counts. The chain joins TRBV5-1 to TRBJ2-7, with D possibly matching TRBD2 (5 bases). The CDR3 is 16 amino acids. Germline CDR1 is SGHRS and CDR2 is YFSETQ. Trimming removed 2 bases at V and 1 base at J, with 16 bases between. The CDR3 is CASSLSGGRSSYEQYF. CDR3 DNA: TGCGCCAGCAGCTTAAGCGGAGGCCGGTCTTCCTACGAGCAGTACTTC.

The chain joins TRBV10-2 to TRBJ2-3, with D possibly being TRBD1 (6 bases). This CDR3 contains 14 residues. V was clipped by 6 bases and J by 4 bases, with 14 bases between them. CDR1 is WSHSY and CDR2 is SAAADI in the germline V gene. As DNA, the CDR3 is TGCGCCAGCAGCAGAATCCACAGGGCAGATACGCAGTATTTT. It is translated as CASSRIHRADTQYF.

This clonotype was detected only once. Written as DNA, the CDR3 is TGCAGTGCTAGAGGACAGGGTAGGAATAATTCACCCCTCCACTTT. Amino acid sequence: CSARGQGRNNSPLHF. This sequence joins TRBV20-1 and TRBJ1-6, with 7 nucleotides matching TRBD1. The CDR3 is 15 residues long. Germline loops: CDR1 DFQATT, CDR2 SNEGSKA (reference sequence). Trimming at V came to 1 base and at J to 5 bases, leaving 5 bases not matched to a gene.

This clonotype appeared a few times. V is TRBV20-1 and J is TRBJ2-7, with 8 positions matching TRBD2. V shed 4 bases, J shed 3 bases, and the junction held 5 bases outside the gene matches. The germline V gene encodes CDR1 DFQATT and CDR2 SNEGSKA (reference sequence). The CDR3 totals 13 residues. CDR3 nucleotides: TGCAGTGCTAAAATAGCGGGGATCTACGAGCAGTACTTC. This codes for CSAKIAGIYEQYF.

This clonotype was observed a few times. The gene calls are TRBV30 and TRBJ2-1; D perhaps matches TRBD1 (6 bases). CDR3 size: 15 residues. Germline V CDR1 and CDR2: GTSNPN, SVGIG (reference sequence). Deletions cut 0 bases from V and 7 bases from J, with 16 bases between. CDR3 nucleotide sequence: TGTGCCTGGAGTGTACTCGGACAGCTACGGAATGAGCAGTTCTTC. This gives the protein CAWSVLGQLRNEQFF.

This clonotype was counted a few times. The chain joins TRBV5-6 to TRBJ1-6; 8 positions match TRBD1. Germline V gives CDR1 SGHDT, CDR2 YYEEEE. The CDR3 covers 15 residues. V was clipped by 4 bases and J by 10 bases; unmatched bases: 10. The CDR3 sequence is CASSREGQERSPLHF. The DNA of the CDR3 is TGTGCCAGCAGCCGGGAGGGACAGGAAAGGTCACCCCTCCACTTT.

The rearrangement uses TRBV20-1 and TRBJ1-1, with a possible D match to TRBD1 (6 bases). V was pared by 0 bases and J by 13 bases, with 18 bases between. Germline V gene lookup returns CDR1 DFQATT and CDR2 SNEGSKA (reference sequence). The CDR3 is 13 residues long. The CDR3 coding sequence is TGCAGTGCTAGAGAGAGACAGGAGTGGTTTGTTTTCTTT. This translates into CSARERQEWFVFF.

This clonotype occurred a few times. The CDR3 loop reads CASSGGRLADQETQYF. The CDR3 DNA reads as TGTGCCAGCAGCGGAGGAAGACTAGCGGACCAAGAGACCCAGTACTTC. The chain couples TRBV9 to TRBJ2-5; 9 bases fit TRBD2. J lost 0 bases, V lost 3 bases, and 6 bases had no gene match. The germline gives CDR1 SGDLS, CDR2 YYNGEE. The length of the CDR3 is 16 residues. The full variable domain, with the rest looked up from reference TRBV9 and TRBJ2-5, is DSGVTQTPKHLITATGQRVTLRCSPRSGDLSVYWYQQSLDQGLQFLIQYYNGEERAKGNILERFSAQQFPDLHSELNLSSLELGDSALYFCASSGGRLADQETQYFGPGTRLLVL.

This sequence joins TRBV6-5 and TRBJ2-1; TRBD2 might be the D (6 bases). Germline V lookup: CDR1 MNHEY, CDR2 SVGAGI. Trimming left V 4 bases short and J 13 bases short, with 23 bases between. The CDR3 totals 15 residues. CDR3 sequence: CASSSAGAGSETQFF. CDR3 nucleotides: TGTGCCAGCAGTTCCGCGGGCGCCGGGAGTGAGACCCAGTTCTTC.